This is a list of T cell receptor beta chains from one sample in a study of blood T cell repertoires in COVID-19. Measured with immunoSEQ multiplex PCR; TCRdb has only the in-frame clones, and not every one. This table holds roughly 40,000 clones, roughly 81% found once. Sequencing input: peripheral blood. All receptors derive from a woman in her 70s in a cohort sampled during active COVID-19. The CDR3 runs from the conserved cysteine through the conserved F or W. Fields, in order: CDR3 length, clone size, D gene, J gene, V gene, CDR3 protein, CDR3 DNA. D genes are given only for firm matches. Clone size is shown for a subset of rows, as once, few, many or a class of expanded clone.

len: 13
abundance: NA
d_gene: NA
j_gene: TRBJ1-2
v_gene: TRBV5-1
CDR3aa: CASSLVGGYGYTF
CDR3nt: TGCGCCAGCAGCTTGGTGGGGGGCTATGGCTACACCTTC

len: 14
abundance: NA
d_gene: NA
j_gene: TRBJ1-2
v_gene: TRBV18
CDR3aa: CASSPTRDGPGYTF
CDR3nt: TGTGCCAGCTCACCAACGCGGGACGGCCCCGGCTACACCTTC

len: 14
abundance: NA
d_gene: NA
j_gene: TRBJ1-3
v_gene: TRBV19
CDR3aa: CASSSTYSGNTIYF
CDR3nt: TGTGCCAGTAGTAGTACTTACTCTGGAAACACCATATATTTT

len: 14
abundance: NA
d_gene: TRBD1
j_gene: TRBJ1-5
v_gene: TRBV7-9
CDR3aa: CASSLGQGWQPQHF
CDR3nt: TGTGCCAGCAGTCTGGGACAGGGGTGGCAGCCCCAGCATTTT

len: 15
abundance: NA
d_gene: TRBD1
j_gene: TRBJ2-2
v_gene: TRBV19
CDR3aa: CASSIGTATTGELFF
CDR3nt: TGTGCCAGTAGTATCGGGACAGCCACCACCGGGGAGCTGTTTTTT

len: 13
abundance: NA
d_gene: TRBD1
j_gene: TRBJ2-5
v_gene: TRBV10-2
CDR3aa: CASSRQGEKTQYF
CDR3nt: TGCGCCAGCAGTCGACAGGGGGAAAAGACCCAGTACTTC

len: 11
abundance: NA
d_gene: NA
j_gene: TRBJ2-2
v_gene: TRBV10-1
CDR3aa: CASSAGGELFF
CDR3nt: TGCGCCAGCAGTGCGGGGGGGGAGCTGTTTTTT

len: 12
abundance: NA
d_gene: NA
j_gene: TRBJ2-3
v_gene: TRBV28
CDR3aa: CASAQSTDTQYF
CDR3nt: TGTGCCAGCGCCCAGAGCACAGATACGCAGTATTTT

len: 12
abundance: NA
d_gene: TRBD2
j_gene: TRBJ2-4
v_gene: TRBV12-3/TRBV12-4
CDR3aa: CASRGLARIQYF
CDR3nt: TGTGCCAGCAGGGGACTAGCTCGGATTCAGTACTTC

len: 14
abundance: NA
d_gene: NA
j_gene: TRBJ2-2
v_gene: TRBV6-6
CDR3aa: CASSYTYYTGELFF
CDR3nt: TGTGCCAGCAGTTACACTTATTACACCGGGGAGCTGTTTTTT

len: 13
abundance: NA
d_gene: NA
j_gene: TRBJ1-5
v_gene: TRBV6-5
CDR3aa: CASRGQADQPQHF
CDR3nt: TGTGCCAGCAGGGGACAAGCAGATCAGCCCCAGCATTTT

len: 15
abundance: few
d_gene: TRBD2
j_gene: TRBJ2-1
v_gene: TRBV11-2
CDR3aa: CASSPGTSGRGEQFF
CDR3nt: TGTGCCAGCAGCCCCGGGACTAGCGGGAGAGGGGAGCAGTTCTTC

len: 19
abundance: once
d_gene: NA
j_gene: TRBJ1-5
v_gene: TRBV28
CDR3aa: CASSSRSHSRAYSNQPQHF
CDR3nt: TGTGCCAGCAGCTCCCGATCCCATTCCAGGGCCTATAGCAATCAGCCCCAGCATTTT

len: 16
abundance: NA
d_gene: TRBD2
j_gene: TRBJ2-7
v_gene: TRBV9
CDR3aa: CASSVGGLAGRYEQYF
CDR3nt: TGTGCCAGCAGCGTAGGGGGACTAGCGGGACGCTACGAGCAGTACTTC

len: 14
abundance: NA
d_gene: TRBD1
j_gene: TRBJ2-7
v_gene: TRBV28
CDR3aa: CASTGQGATYEQYF
CDR3nt: TGTGCCAGCACCGGACAGGGGGCCACCTACGAGCAGTACTTC

len: 15
abundance: NA
d_gene: NA
j_gene: TRBJ2-7
v_gene: TRBV28
CDR3aa: CASTSGANMVYEQYF
CDR3nt: TGTGCCAGCACCTCTGGGGCCAATATGGTCTACGAGCAGTACTTC

len: 13
abundance: NA
d_gene: NA
j_gene: TRBJ1-1
v_gene: TRBV28
CDR3aa: CASSTGTKQEAFF
CDR3nt: TGTGCCAGCAGCACCGGGACAAAACAGGAAGCTTTCTTT

len: 15
abundance: NA
d_gene: TRBD2
j_gene: TRBJ2-3
v_gene: TRBV10-3
CDR3aa: CAISALREEGDTQYF
CDR3nt: TGTGCCATCAGCGCACTGCGGGAGGAAGGAGATACGCAGTATTTT

len: 12
abundance: NA
d_gene: NA
j_gene: TRBJ2-1
v_gene: TRBV7-2
CDR3aa: CASSSWQGEQFF
CDR3nt: TGTGCCAGCAGCTCGTGGCAGGGTGAGCAGTTCTTC

len: 14
abundance: NA
d_gene: NA
j_gene: TRBJ1-2
v_gene: TRBV28
CDR3aa: CASSLSGSYYGYTF
CDR3nt: TGTGCCAGCAGTCTCTCAGGGTCCTACTATGGCTACACCTTC

len: 16
abundance: once
d_gene: TRBD2
j_gene: TRBJ2-1
v_gene: TRBV6-1
CDR3aa: CASSEALAGGRDEQFF
CDR3nt: TGTGCCAGCAGTGAAGCGCTAGCGGGGGGACGAGATGAGCAGTTCTTC

len: 15
abundance: NA
d_gene: TRBD1
j_gene: TRBJ2-7
v_gene: TRBV28
CDR3aa: CASSPLGQGWYEQYF
CDR3nt: TGTGCCAGCAGTCCCCTGGGACAGGGGTGGTACGAGCAGTACTTC

len: 14
abundance: NA
d_gene: NA
j_gene: TRBJ1-5
v_gene: TRBV6-6
CDR3aa: CASTSQGGNQPQHF
CDR3nt: TGTGCCAGCACTTCCCAGGGTGGCAATCAGCCCCAGCATTTT

len: 13
abundance: NA
d_gene: NA
j_gene: TRBJ1-1
v_gene: TRBV7-9
CDR3aa: CASSLDRDTEAFF
CDR3nt: TGTGCCAGCAGCTTAGATCGAGACACTGAAGCTTTCTTT

len: 14
abundance: NA
d_gene: NA
j_gene: TRBJ2-2
v_gene: TRBV7-9
CDR3aa: CASSPPSGTGELFF
CDR3nt: TGTGCCAGCAGCCCCCCCTCGGGGACCGGGGAGCTGTTTTTT

len: 13
abundance: once
d_gene: NA
j_gene: TRBJ2-5
v_gene: TRBV19
CDR3aa: CASIGGLGETQYF
CDR3nt: TGTGCCAGTATCGGGGGGCTTGGAGAGACCCAGTACTTC

len: 13
abundance: NA
d_gene: NA
j_gene: TRBJ2-7
v_gene: TRBV28
CDR3aa: CASSPDSPYEQYF
CDR3nt: TGTGCCAGCAGCCCGGACTCCCCCTACGAGCAGTACTTC

len: 15
abundance: NA
d_gene: TRBD1
j_gene: TRBJ1-2
v_gene: TRBV9
CDR3aa: CASSVALTGVGGYTF
CDR3nt: TGTGCCAGCAGCGTAGCTCTAACAGGGGTGGGTGGCTACACCTTC

len: 16
abundance: NA
d_gene: TRBD2
j_gene: TRBJ2-1
v_gene: TRBV5-4
CDR3aa: CASSLGLADSYNEQFF
CDR3nt: TGTGCCAGCAGCTTGGGTCTAGCGGATTCCTACAATGAGCAGTTCTTC

len: 13
abundance: NA
d_gene: NA
j_gene: TRBJ2-4
v_gene: TRBV30
CDR3aa: CAWSVGAKNIQYF
CDR3nt: TGTGCCTGGAGCGTCGGAGCCAAAAACATTCAGTACTTC

len: 13
abundance: NA
d_gene: TRBD1
j_gene: TRBJ1-6
v_gene: TRBV10-2
CDR3aa: CATRDRGHSPLHF
CDR3nt: TGCGCCACTCGGGACAGGGGGCATTCACCCCTCCACTTT

len: 13
abundance: NA
d_gene: NA
j_gene: TRBJ2-7
v_gene: TRBV28
CDR3aa: CASSWGGSSEQYF
CDR3nt: TGTGCCAGCAGTTGGGGAGGATCGAGCGAGCAGTACTTC

len: 14
abundance: NA
d_gene: NA
j_gene: TRBJ1-5
v_gene: TRBV9
CDR3aa: CASSARGGNQPQHF
CDR3nt: TGTGCCAGCAGCGCCCGGGGAGGAAATCAGCCCCAGCATTTT

len: 13
abundance: once
d_gene: NA
j_gene: TRBJ1-1
v_gene: TRBV24-1
CDR3aa: CATSLGTSTEAFF
CDR3nt: TGTGCCACCAGTTTGGGCACTTCAACTGAAGCTTTCTTT

len: 11
abundance: NA
d_gene: NA
j_gene: TRBJ1-2
v_gene: TRBV25-1
CDR3aa: CAGPGDYGYTF
CDR3nt: TGTGCCGGACCAGGGGACTATGGCTACACCTTC

len: 11
abundance: few
d_gene: NA
j_gene: TRBJ2-1
v_gene: TRBV29-1
CDR3aa: CSVGQPPEQFF
CDR3nt: TGCAGCGTTGGACAGCCTCCTGAGCAGTTCTTC

len: 14
abundance: few
d_gene: TRBD2
j_gene: TRBJ2-1
v_gene: TRBV9
CDR3aa: CASGRTSGNNEQFF
CDR3nt: TGTGCCAGTGGGCGGACTAGCGGGAACAATGAGCAGTTCTTC

len: 19
abundance: NA
d_gene: TRBD2
j_gene: TRBJ2-1
v_gene: TRBV16
CDR3aa: CASSPLTPGTSGDYNEQFF
CDR3nt: TGTGCCAGCAGCCCGCTTACCCCCGGGACTAGCGGGGACTACAATGAGCAGTTCTTC